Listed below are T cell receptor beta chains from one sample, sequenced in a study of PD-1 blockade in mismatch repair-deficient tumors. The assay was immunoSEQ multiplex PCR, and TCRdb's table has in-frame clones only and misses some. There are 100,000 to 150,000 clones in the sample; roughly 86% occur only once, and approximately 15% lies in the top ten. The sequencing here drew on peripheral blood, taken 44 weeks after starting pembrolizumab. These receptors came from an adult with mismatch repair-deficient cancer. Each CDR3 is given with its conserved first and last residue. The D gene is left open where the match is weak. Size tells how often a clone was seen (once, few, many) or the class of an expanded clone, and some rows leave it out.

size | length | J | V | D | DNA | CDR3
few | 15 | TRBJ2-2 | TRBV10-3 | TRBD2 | TGTGCCATCAGTATGGGAGGGGCGAACACCGGGGAGCTGTTTTTT | CAISMGGANTGELFF
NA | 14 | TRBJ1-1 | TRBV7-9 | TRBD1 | TGTGCCAGCAGTCCACAGGGGGGAGCGGCTGAAGCTTTCTTT | CASSPQGGAAEAFF
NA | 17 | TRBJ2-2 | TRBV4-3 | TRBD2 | TGCGCCAGCAGCCATTCAAGACTAGCGGCGAACACCGGGGAGCTGTTTTTT | CASSHSRLAANTGELFF
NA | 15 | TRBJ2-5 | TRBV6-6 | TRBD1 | TGTGCCAGCAGTCCGACCAGGGGGCTCGGTGAGACCCAGTACTTC | CASSPTRGLGETQYF
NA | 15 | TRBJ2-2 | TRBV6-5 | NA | TGTGCCAGCAGTTATCTGGCAGGGTCTGGCGGGGAGCTGTTTTTT | CASSYLAGSGGELFF
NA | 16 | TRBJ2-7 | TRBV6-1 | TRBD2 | TGTGCCAGCAGTGAATCACTAGCGGGAGGGCCCTACGAGCAGTACTTC | CASSESLAGGPYEQYF
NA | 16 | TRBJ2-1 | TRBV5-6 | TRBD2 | TGTGCCAGCAGCTCCCAAACTAGCGGGAGTTTAAATGAGCAGTTCTTC | CASSSQTSGSLNEQFF
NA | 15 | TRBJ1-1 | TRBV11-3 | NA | TGTGCCAGCAGCTTAGATCGGGGGAAGAACACTGAAGCTTTCTTT | CASSLDRGKNTEAFF
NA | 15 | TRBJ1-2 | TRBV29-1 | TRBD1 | TGCAGCGTTGAAGATCTTGAGGGGGCGGACTATGGCTACACCTTC | CSVEDLEGADYGYTF
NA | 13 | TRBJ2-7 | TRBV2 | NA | TGTGCCAGCAGTGAAGCGCCGACCTACGAGCAGTACTTC | CASSEAPTYEQYF
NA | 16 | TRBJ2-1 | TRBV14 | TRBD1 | TGTGCCAGCAGCCAACTGGGGGCAGGGGGTTACAATGAGCAGTTCTTC | CASSQLGAGGYNEQFF
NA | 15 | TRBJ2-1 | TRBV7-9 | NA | TGTGCCAGCAGCTACGCTCAACCCGTCTACAATGAGCAGTTCTTC | CASSYAQPVYNEQFF
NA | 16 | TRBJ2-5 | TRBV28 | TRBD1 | TGTGCCAGCAGTTTATCCGGGACAGGGGGCCAAGAGACCCAGTACTTC | CASSLSGTGGQETQYF
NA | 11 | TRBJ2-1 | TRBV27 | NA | TGTGCCAGCGAGAGCGGCAATGAGCAGTTCTTC | CASESGNEQFF
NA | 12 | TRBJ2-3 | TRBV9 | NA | TGTGCCAGCAGCCAAGGGACTCAGAGTCAATATTTT | CASSQGTQSQYF
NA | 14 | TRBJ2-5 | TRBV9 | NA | TGTGCCAGCAGTCCGGGTGGGTCACAAGAGACCCAGTACTTC | CASSPGGSQETQYF
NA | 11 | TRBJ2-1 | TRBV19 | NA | TGTGCCAGTAGTATGGCAGATGAGCAGTTCTTC | CASSMADEQFF
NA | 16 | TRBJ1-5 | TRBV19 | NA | TGTGCCAGTAGTCCTGACACGGGCGGCCGCGATCAGCCCCAGCATTTT | CASSPDTGGRDQPQHF
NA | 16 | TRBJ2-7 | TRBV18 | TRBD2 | TGTGCCAGCTCACCACTTGCAGGGACTAGCGGCTACGAGCAGTACTTC | CASSPLAGTSGYEQYF
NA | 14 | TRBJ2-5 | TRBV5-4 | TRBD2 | TGTGCCAGCAGCTTGAGGACTAGCCGAGAGACCCAGTACTTC | CASSLRTSRETQYF
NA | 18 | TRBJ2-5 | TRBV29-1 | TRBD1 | TGCAGCGTAGGGGACAGGGAGAGGGGCCCCGGGGGGCAAGAGACCCAGTACTTC | CSVGDRERGPGGQETQYF
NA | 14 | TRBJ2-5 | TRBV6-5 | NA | TGTGCCAGCAGTCCGTACGACAGGAAAGAGACCCAGTACTTC | CASSPYDRKETQYF
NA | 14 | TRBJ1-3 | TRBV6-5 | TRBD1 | TGTGCCAGCGGTAGACAGGGCGTTGGAAACACCATATATTTT | CASGRQGVGNTIYF
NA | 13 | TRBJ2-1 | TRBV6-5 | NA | TGTGCCAGCAGTCCGTCTTACGGGAGAGGGGAGTTCTTC | CASSPSYGRGEFF
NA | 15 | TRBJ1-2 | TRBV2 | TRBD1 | TGTGCCAGCAGTTACATACCGGGACAGGGCTCGGGCTACACCTTC | CASSYIPGQGSGYTF
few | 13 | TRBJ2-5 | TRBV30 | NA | TGTGCCTGGAGTGTACATGGGTGGGAGACCCAGTACTTC | CAWSVHGWETQYF
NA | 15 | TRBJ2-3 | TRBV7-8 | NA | TGTGCCAGCAGCTGGGGACCTCAGGTGCCAGATACGCAGTATTTT | CASSWGPQVPDTQYF
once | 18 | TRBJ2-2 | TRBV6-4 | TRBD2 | TGTGCCAGCAGTGACCCCATACTAGCGGGAGGGTACACCGGGGAGCTGTTTTTT | CASSDPILAGGYTGELFF
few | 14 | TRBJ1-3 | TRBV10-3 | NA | TGTGCCATCAGTGACAGAAGCTCTGGAAACACCATATATTTT | CAISDRSSGNTIYF
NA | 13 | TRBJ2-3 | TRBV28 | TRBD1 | TGTGCCAGCAGTCGACAGGGGGGAGATACGCAGTATTTT | CASSRQGGDTQYF
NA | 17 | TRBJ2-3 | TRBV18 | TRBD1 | TGTGCCAGCTCATCTAAACAAGGGACAGGGGTGACAGATACGCAGTATTTT | CASSSKQGTGVTDTQYF
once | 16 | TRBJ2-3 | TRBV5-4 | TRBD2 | TGTGCCAGCAGTCCGGGGACTAGCGGGAGAAGAGATACGCAGTATTTT | CASSPGTSGRRDTQYF
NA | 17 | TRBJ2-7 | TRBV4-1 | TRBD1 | TGCGCCAGCAGCCAAGCCGACAGGGGTGACTACCGCTACGAGCAGTACTTC | CASSQADRGDYRYEQYF
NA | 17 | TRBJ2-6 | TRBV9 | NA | TGTGCCAGCAGCGTCGGCGCGGCGGTCTCTGGGGCCAACGTCCTGACTTTC | CASSVGAAVSGANVLTF
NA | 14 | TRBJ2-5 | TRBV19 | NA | TGTGCCAGTAGTATAGATCGTGAGGGTAAGACCCAGTACTTC | CASSIDREGKTQYF
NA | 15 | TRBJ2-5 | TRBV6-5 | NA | TGTGCCAGCAGTTCCCTCGGGGACTTCGGGGAGACCCAGTACTTC | CASSSLGDFGETQYF
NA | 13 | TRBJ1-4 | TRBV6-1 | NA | TGTGCCAGCAGCGATGCAACTAATGAAAAACTGTTTTTT | CASSDATNEKLFF
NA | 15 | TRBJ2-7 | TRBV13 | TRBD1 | TGTGCCAGCAGCCTCCCTCCCGACAGGGGCTACGAGCAGTACTTC | CASSLPPDRGYEQYF
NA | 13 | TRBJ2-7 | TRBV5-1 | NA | TGCGCCAGCAGCCTCCCGGGGCCCTACGAGCAGTACTTC | CASSLPGPYEQYF
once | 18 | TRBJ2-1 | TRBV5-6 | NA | TGTGCCAGCAGCTTGGACGTTGTGGCGGGCAGCTCCTACAATGAGCAGTTCTTC | CASSLDVVAGSSYNEQFF
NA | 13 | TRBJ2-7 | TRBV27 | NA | TGTGCCAGCAGTCAGGGACGTTACTACGAGCAGTACTTC | CASSQGRYYEQYF
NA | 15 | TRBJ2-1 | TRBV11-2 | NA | TGTGCCAGCAGCCCTAGGCTGGGCTCCTACAATGAGCAGTTCTTC | CASSPRLGSYNEQFF
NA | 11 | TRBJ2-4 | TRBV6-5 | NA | TGTGCCAGCAGTTACGGGGACATTCAGTACTTC | CASSYGDIQYF
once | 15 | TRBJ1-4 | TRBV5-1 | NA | TGCGCCAGCAGCTTGGGAGGGCAGACTAATGAAAAACTGTTTTTT | CASSLGGQTNEKLFF
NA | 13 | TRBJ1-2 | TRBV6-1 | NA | TGTGCCAGCAGTGAAGGACAGGACTATGGCTACACCTTC | CASSEGQDYGYTF
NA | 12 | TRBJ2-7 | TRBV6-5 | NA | TGTGCCAGCAGCCGACTAGGAGGCGAGCAGTACTTC | CASSRLGGEQYF
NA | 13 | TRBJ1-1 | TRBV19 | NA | TGTGCCAGTAGTTCAACAGGGAGAACTGAAGCTTTCTTT | CASSSTGRTEAFF
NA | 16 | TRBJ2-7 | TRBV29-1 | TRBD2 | TGCAGCGTTGTGACCACAACCGGGAGGTCTACCTACGAGCAGTACTTC | CSVVTTTGRSTYEQYF
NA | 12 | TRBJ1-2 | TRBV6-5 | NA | TGTGCCAGCAGTTACCAGGGGCTTGGCTACACCTTC | CASSYQGLGYTF
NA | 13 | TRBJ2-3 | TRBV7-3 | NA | TGTGCCAGCAGCACCACTAGGGGGGGTACGCAGTATTTT | CASSTTRGGTQYF
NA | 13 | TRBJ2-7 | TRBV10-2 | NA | TGCGCCAGCAGTGAGAGGACTGGGTACGAGCAGTACTTC | CASSERTGYEQYF
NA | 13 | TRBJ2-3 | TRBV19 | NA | TGTGCCAGTAGCAGGGGCCACGCAGATACGCAGTATTTT | CASSRGHADTQYF
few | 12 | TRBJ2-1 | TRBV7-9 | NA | TGTGCCAGCAGCTTAGGGGGGAAAGGGCAGTTCTTC | CASSLGGKGQFF
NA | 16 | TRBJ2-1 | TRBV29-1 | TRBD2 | TGCAGCGTTGACCTCGGACTAGCGGGATCCTACAATGAGCAGTTCTTC | CSVDLGLAGSYNEQFF
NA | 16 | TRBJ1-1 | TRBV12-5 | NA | TGTGCTAGTGGTTTGGTACTTGGGCAGCCGGAGACTGAAGCTTTCTTT | CASGLVLGQPETEAFF